This record covers a single TCR beta chain. The data stem from a study of blood T cell repertoires in COVID-19. Whole-study context: COVID-19 samples from acute and convalescent phases originated in the United States, Italy and Spain.

Between the trimmed V and J ends, which lost 4 bases and 4 bases, there was a span of 14 bases. This CDR3 region has 14 residues. The germline CDR1 and CDR2 sequences are SGHRS and YFSETQ. Repertoires were generated with immunoSEQ multiplex PCR, while TCRdb's copy carries only in-frame clones and drops some. Among more than 150,000 clones, 80% to 90% were seen once, and the ten largest hold more than 20%. Sequenced: peripheral blood. The receptor was isolated from a man between 65 and 85 years old with active or convalescent COVID-19. The V call is TRBV5-1, the J call TRBJ1-1; D call uncertain. As DNA, the CDR3 is TGCGCCAGCAGCCTCACCCCTGGCACCACTGAAGCTTTCTTT. It translates to CASSLTPGTTEAFF.